This T cell receptor (beta chain) emerged from a study of CD4 T cells in relation to SARS-CoV-2 and coronaviruses. Deep TCR-beta sequencing used DNA from uncultured naive and memory CD4+ T cells. The table came from immunoSEQ multiplex PCR; TCRdb's copy has only in-frame clones and leaves some out. The sample has some 70,000 clones; just over 90% are singletons. Unexposed donor CD4+ T cells date from about 2011-2018, before the COVID-19 pandemic. Findings of the study overall: Memory recall responses, not primary responses primed in culture, are what the assay detects. No donor gave both pre-pandemic and post-infection samples.

The CDR3 consists of 14 residues. Trimming shortened V by 6 bases and J by 5 bases, and 13 bases separated the two germline ends. Germline values: CDR1 MDHEN, CDR2 SYDVKM. With respect to this clone: Its antigen is currently unknown.

Specimen: naive CD4+ T cells from PBMCs. Subset of the sample: naive CD4+ T cells isolated by negative enrichment. This receptor was taken from a human donor in good health. This chain joins TRBV28 and TRBJ1-4; D remains ambiguous. The CDR3 spells CASRPGFGNEKLFF. CDR3 in DNA: TGTGCCAGCAGGCCGGGCTTCGGCAATGAAAAACTGTTTTTT.